Listed below are T cell receptor beta chains from one sample, sequenced in a study of cytomegalovirus exposure and HLA in healthy donors. Using immunoSEQ multiplex PCR, the repertoire was profiled, and TCRdb retains in-frame clones only, with some absent. The sample includes roughly 120,000 clones, almost 70% seen only once; the top ten take roughly 8.7%. Sample: PBMCs. These receptors were collected from a man aged 25-40 years in good health and CMV-seropositive. Both conserved end residues are part of each CDR3. D genes are given only for firm matches. Not all rows give a size; the values are once, few, many and, for expanded clones, a class.

>-|TRBV5-1|TRBJ2-3|-
TGCGCCAGCAGCCCACGGCTAGCGAACACAGATACGCAGTATTTT
CASSPRLANTDTQYF
>few|TRBV19|TRBJ1-2|TRBD1
TGTGCCAGTAGCACACCGGGACAGGGTCTCTATGGCTACACCTTC
CASSTPGQGLYGYTF
>-|TRBV29-1|TRBJ2-3|TRBD1
TGCAGCGTTCTGACCCGGGACAGGGGGACGGATACGCAGTATTTT
CSVLTRDRGTDTQYF
>-|TRBV5-4|TRBJ1-2|-
TGTGCCAGCAGCTTGAGTGGGGAGTATGGCTACACCTTC
CASSLSGEYGYTF
>once|TRBV7-9|TRBJ2-7|TRBD1
TGTTCCAGCAGCCCCGGGACAGGGGATGCCTACGAGCAGTACTTC
CSSSPGTGDAYEQYF
>-|TRBV7-7|TRBJ2-3|-
TGTGCTAGCAGCCCCTTCGCAGCGGAAGGGGATACGCAGTATTTT
CASSPFAAEGDTQYF
>once|TRBV27|TRBJ1-6|TRBD1
TGTGCCAGCAGTCCACAGGGGGCAAATTCACCCCTCCACTTT
CASSPQGANSPLHF
>-|TRBV5-4|TRBJ1-4|TRBD1
TGTGCCAGCAGCCTCTCCCGGACAGGAAATGAAAAACTGTTTTTT
CASSLSRTGNEKLFF
>-|TRBV7-9|TRBJ2-7|-
TGTTCCAGCAGCTTAGACGGGGGACAGCGCTTATCCTACGAGCAGTACTTC
CSSSLDGGQRLSYEQYF
>-|TRBV7-3|TRBJ2-1|-
TGTGCCAGCAGCTTAACGGCTAGCGTTTACAATGAGCAGTTCTTC
CASSLTASVYNEQFF
>few|TRBV6-1|TRBJ2-7|TRBD1
TGTGCCAGCACCAGGACAGGGCTGAACGAGCAGTACTTC
CASTRTGLNEQYF
>few|TRBV7-9|TRBJ1-2|TRBD1
TGTGCCAGCCGCTCGGACAGGGATAGATGCTACACCTTC
CASRSDRDRCYTF
>-|TRBV2|TRBJ1-2|TRBD1
TGTGCCAGCAGTGAATATTTGACAGGGGTGATGACTGGCTACACCTTC
CASSEYLTGVMTGYTF
>-|TRBV5-1|TRBJ1-1|-
TGCGCCAGCAGCATAACTTGGAACACTGAAGCTTTCTTT
CASSITWNTEAFF
>-|TRBV7-2|TRBJ2-1|TRBD2
TGTGCCACCATTCAAAGAGCGGGAAGATACAATGAGCAGTTCTTC
CATIQRAGRYNEQFF
>once|TRBV30|TRBJ2-7|TRBD2
TGTGCCTGGTGGGGACTAGAAGTTAGAGAGCAGTACTTC
CAWWGLEVREQYF
>-|TRBV6-5|TRBJ1-6|-
TGTGCCAGTTCTCGTGGACAGTTTAATTCACCCCTCCACTTT
CASSRGQFNSPLHF
>-|TRBV9|TRBJ1-5|-
TGTGCCAGCAGCACCGGGGGGGACCATAGCAATCAGCCCCAGCATTTT
CASSTGGDHSNQPQHF
>-|TRBV7-8|TRBJ2-5|-
TGTGCCAGCAGCTTAGGACGAGGAGGAGAGACCCAGTACTTC
CASSLGRGGETQYF
>-|TRBV5-1|TRBJ1-1|-
TGCGCCAGCAGCTTAAGGAGGTCTGAAGCTTTCTTT
CASSLRRSEAFF
>-|TRBV10-3|TRBJ1-3|TRBD1
TGTGCCATCAGTGTAATACAGGGGGCACGAAACACCATATATTTT
CAISVIQGARNTIYF
>-|TRBV28|TRBJ1-2|-
TGTGCCATAGGAGGGGAACGGGGGAGCTATGGCTACACCTTC
CAIGGERGSYGYTF
>-|TRBV7-9|TRBJ1-1|-
TGTGCCAGCAGCTCGCGGGCGGACACTGAAGCTTTCTTT
CASSSRADTEAFF
>-|TRBV6-1|TRBJ2-6|-
TGTGCCAGCAGTGAAGGGCTCGTTATGATCTCTGGGGCCAACGTCCTGACTTTC
CASSEGLVMISGANVLTF
>-|TRBV28|TRBJ2-5|-
TGTGCCAGCAGTTTAGCAGGGCCCTGGGAGACCCAGTACTTC
CASSLAGPWETQYF
>few|TRBV14|TRBJ1-1|TRBD1
TGTGCCAGCAGCCCCTACCGGGACAGGAACACTGAAGCTTTCTTT
CASSPYRDRNTEAFF
>-|TRBV7-2|TRBJ2-1|TRBD2
TGTGCCAGCAGCTGGGCTGGGACTAGCGGGTACAATGAGCAGTTCTTC
CASSWAGTSGYNEQFF
>-|TRBV6-1|TRBJ1-2|TRBD1
TGTGCCAGCAGTGACCGGGACAGGGGTACTAACTATGGCTACACCTTC
CASSDRDRGTNYGYTF
>few|TRBV18|TRBJ2-7|-
TGTGCCAGCTCACCCGAAGTCACAGGGTACTCCTACGAGCAGTACTTC
CASSPEVTGYSYEQYF
>-|TRBV27|TRBJ1-4|TRBD1
TGTGCCAGCAGGCCACAGGGGTCAACTAATGAAAAACTGTTTTTT
CASRPQGSTNEKLFF
>-|TRBV9|TRBJ2-1|TRBD2
TGTGCCAGCAGCAGGACTAGCGGCTACAATGAGCAGTTCTTC
CASSRTSGYNEQFF
>-|TRBV28|TRBJ1-5|-
TGTGCCAGCAGACCTGGAGGTGTAAATCAGCCCCAGCATTTT
CASRPGGVNQPQHF
>-|TRBV19|TRBJ1-5|TRBD1
TGTGCCAGTAGTCTGTTCCAGGGGGCGGAACGGCCCCAGCATTTT
CASSLFQGAERPQHF
>-|TRBV7-9|TRBJ2-1|TRBD2
TGTGCCAGTATGACTAGCGGGACATACAATGAGCAGTTCTTC
CASMTSGTYNEQFF
>-|TRBV28|TRBJ1-1|-
TGTGCCAGCAACCTCGGGAACACTGAAGCTTTCTTT
CASNLGNTEAFF
>-|TRBV7-9|TRBJ1-2|-
TGTGCCAGCAGCTTAGGAAGGGGTGGGGACTATGGCTACACCTTC
CASSLGRGGDYGYTF
>-|TRBV6-5|TRBJ1-1|-
TGTGCCAGCTCCCCTTCAGGGAACACTGAAGCTTTCTTT
CASSPSGNTEAFF
>-|TRBV4-3|TRBJ1-6|TRBD1
TGCGCCAGCAGCCAAGACCTAACTCGGACAGGGCAATCACCCCTCCACTTT
CASSQDLTRTGQSPLHF
>-|TRBV29-1|TRBJ1-2|-
TGCAGCGTTGAGGGGAGGGGATTAGATGGCTACACCTTC
CSVEGRGLDGYTF
>-|TRBV11-2|TRBJ2-1|-
TGTGCCAGCAGCTTAAAGAGCCGAAGCTCCTACAATGAGCAGTTCTTC
CASSLKSRSSYNEQFF
>once|TRBV7-9|TRBJ2-4|-
TGTGCCAGCAGCTTAGATCGCGGAAATTGGAACATTCAGTACTTC
CASSLDRGNWNIQYF
>-|TRBV5-1|TRBJ2-2|-
TGCGCCAGCACCTCCCGCATAGCGAACACCGGGGAGCTGTTTTTT
CASTSRIANTGELFF
>-|TRBV29-1|TRBJ2-4|-
TGCAGCGTTGATCAGGGAAGAAACATTCAGTACTTC
CSVDQGRNIQYF
>-|TRBV10-3|TRBJ2-7|TRBD1
TGTGCCATCAGTGAATCACAGGGGATCGACGAGCAGTACTTC
CAISESQGIDEQYF
>-|TRBV5-1|TRBJ1-2|-
TGCGCCAGCAGCTTGTTCGAGTCCCATGGCTACACCTTC
CASSLFESHGYTF
>-|TRBV9|TRBJ1-6|TRBD1
TGTGCCAGCAGCGCGACAGGGAATAATTCACCCCTCCACTTT
CASSATGNNSPLHF
>-|TRBV6-1|TRBJ2-3|TRBD2
TGTGCCAGTACGACTAGCGGGAACACAGATACGCAGTATTTT
CASTTSGNTDTQYF
>-|TRBV27|TRBJ2-5|TRBD1
TGTGCCAGCAGTTTATCTCTCACAGGGGAAGAGACCCAGTACTTC
CASSLSLTGEETQYF
>-|TRBV5-1|TRBJ2-1|TRBD2
TGCGCCAGCAGCTTGAACTCCGGGACTAGCGCCGGTGAGCAGTTCTTC
CASSLNSGTSAGEQFF
>-|TRBV7-9|TRBJ2-6|TRBD1
TGTGCCAGCAGCTTCCCCGGACAGGGGGCGTTTGGGGCCAACGTCCTGACTTTC
CASSFPGQGAFGANVLTF
>-|TRBV19|TRBJ2-2|-
TGTGCCAGTAGTACCTGGAGGGGACTTCCGAACACCGGGGAGCTGTTTTTT
CASSTWRGLPNTGELFF
>-|TRBV6-5|TRBJ1-1|-
TGTGCCAGCATTCAGGCAGGGAACACTGAAGCTTTCTTT
CASIQAGNTEAFF
>-|TRBV6-1|TRBJ1-1|-
TGTGCCAGCAGACCACAGAACACTGAAGCTTTCTTT
CASRPQNTEAFF